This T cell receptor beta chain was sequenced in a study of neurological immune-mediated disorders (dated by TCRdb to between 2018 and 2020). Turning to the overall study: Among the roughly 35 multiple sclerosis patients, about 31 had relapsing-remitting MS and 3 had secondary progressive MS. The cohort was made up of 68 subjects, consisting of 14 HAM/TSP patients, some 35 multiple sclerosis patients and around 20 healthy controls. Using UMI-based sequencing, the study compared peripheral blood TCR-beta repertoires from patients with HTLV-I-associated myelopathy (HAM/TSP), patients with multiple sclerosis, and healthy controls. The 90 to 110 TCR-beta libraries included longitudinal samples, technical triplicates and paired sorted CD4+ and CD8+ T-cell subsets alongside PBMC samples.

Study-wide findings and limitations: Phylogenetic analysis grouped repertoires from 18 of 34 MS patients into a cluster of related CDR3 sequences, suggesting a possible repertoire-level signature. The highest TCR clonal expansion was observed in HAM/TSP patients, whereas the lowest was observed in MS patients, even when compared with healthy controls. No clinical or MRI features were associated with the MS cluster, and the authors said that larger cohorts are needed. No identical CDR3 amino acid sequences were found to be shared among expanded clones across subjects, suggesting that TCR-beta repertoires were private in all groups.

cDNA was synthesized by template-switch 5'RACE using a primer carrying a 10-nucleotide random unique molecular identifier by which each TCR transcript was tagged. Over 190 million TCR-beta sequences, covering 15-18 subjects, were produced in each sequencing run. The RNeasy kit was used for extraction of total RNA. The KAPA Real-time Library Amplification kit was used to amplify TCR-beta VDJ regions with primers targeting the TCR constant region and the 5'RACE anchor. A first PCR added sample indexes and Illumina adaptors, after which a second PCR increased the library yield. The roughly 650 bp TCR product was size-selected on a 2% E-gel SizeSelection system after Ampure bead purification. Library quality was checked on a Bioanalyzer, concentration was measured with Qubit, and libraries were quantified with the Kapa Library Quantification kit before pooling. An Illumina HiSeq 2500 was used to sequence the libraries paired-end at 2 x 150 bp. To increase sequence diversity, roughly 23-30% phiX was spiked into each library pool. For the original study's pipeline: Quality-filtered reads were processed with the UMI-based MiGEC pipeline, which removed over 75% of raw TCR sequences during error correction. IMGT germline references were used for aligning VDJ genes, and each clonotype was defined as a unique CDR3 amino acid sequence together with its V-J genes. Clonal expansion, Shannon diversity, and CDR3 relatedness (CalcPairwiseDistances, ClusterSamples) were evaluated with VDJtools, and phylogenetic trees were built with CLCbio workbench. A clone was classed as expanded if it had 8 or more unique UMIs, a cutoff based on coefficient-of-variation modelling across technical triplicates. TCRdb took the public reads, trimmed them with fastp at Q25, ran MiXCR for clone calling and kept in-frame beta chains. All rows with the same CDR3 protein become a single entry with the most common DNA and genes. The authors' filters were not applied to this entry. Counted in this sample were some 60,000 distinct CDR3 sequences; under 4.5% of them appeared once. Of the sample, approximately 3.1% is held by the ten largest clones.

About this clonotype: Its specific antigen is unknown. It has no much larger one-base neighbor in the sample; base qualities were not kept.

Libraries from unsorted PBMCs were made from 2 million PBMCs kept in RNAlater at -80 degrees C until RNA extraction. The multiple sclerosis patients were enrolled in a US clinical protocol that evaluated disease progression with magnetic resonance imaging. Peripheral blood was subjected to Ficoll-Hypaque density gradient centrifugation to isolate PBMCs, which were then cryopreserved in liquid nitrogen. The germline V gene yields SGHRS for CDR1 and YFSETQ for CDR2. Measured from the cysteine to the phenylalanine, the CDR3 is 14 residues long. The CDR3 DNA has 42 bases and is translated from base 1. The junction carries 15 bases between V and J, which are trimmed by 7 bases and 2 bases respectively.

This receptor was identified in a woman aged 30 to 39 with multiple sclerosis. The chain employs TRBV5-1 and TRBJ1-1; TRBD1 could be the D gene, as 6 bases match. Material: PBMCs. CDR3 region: CASLSDRTNTEAFF. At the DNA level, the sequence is TGCGCCAGCTTATCGGACAGAACTAACACTGAAGCTTTCTTT. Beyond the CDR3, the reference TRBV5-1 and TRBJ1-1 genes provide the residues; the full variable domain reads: KAGVTQTPRYLIKTRGQQVTLSCSPISGHRSVSWYQQTPGQGLQFLFEYFSETQRNKGNFPGRFSGRQFSNSRSEMNVSTLELGDSALYLCASLSDRTNTEAFFGQGTRLTVV.